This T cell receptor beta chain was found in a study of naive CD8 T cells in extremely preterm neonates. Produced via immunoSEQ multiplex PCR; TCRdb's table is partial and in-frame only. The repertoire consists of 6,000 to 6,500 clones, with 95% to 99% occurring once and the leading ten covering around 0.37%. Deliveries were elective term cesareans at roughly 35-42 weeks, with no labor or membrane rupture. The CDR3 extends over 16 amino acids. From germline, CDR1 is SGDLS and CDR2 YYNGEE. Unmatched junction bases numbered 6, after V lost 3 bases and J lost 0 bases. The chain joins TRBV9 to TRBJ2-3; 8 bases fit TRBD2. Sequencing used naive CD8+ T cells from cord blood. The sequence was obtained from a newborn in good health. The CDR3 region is CASSAPQRESTDTQYF. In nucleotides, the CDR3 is TGTGCCAGCAGCGCACCTCAGCGGGAGAGCACAGATACGCAGTATTTT.